These 27 T cell receptor beta chains originate from one sample sequenced in a study of blood T cell repertoires in COVID-19. The method was immunoSEQ multiplex PCR; TCRdb's version includes in-frame clones alone and lacks a portion of them. This sample carries under 200,000 clones, roughly 82% of them seen once, and the ten largest clones take 5% to 7%. The sample was PBMCs or T cells enriched from blood (not recorded which). These receptor sequences come from a man between 35 and 55 years old with acute COVID-19.

This chain links TRBV5-3 with TRBJ2-7; TRBD1 matches 8 bases. TRBV5-3 is classed as an ORF, of uncertain function. The length of the CDR3 is 16 residues. J lost 3 bases, V lost 4 bases, and 12 bases had no gene match. CDR3 loop: CARSGDGQGFNYEQYF. CDR3 nucleotide sequence: TGTGCCAGAAGCGGGGACGGACAGGGTTTTAACTACGAGCAGTACTTC.

This chain connects TRBV29-1 to TRBJ1-1, with D tentatively TRBD1 (5 bases). This CDR3 contains 11 residues. Between the trimmed V and J ends, which lost 7 bases and 6 bases, there was a span of 12 bases. In germline, CDR1 is SQVTM, CDR2 ANQGSEA. CDR3 amino acids: CSGRGDSEAFF. CDR3 DNA: TGCAGCGGCAGAGGGGACTCTGAAGCTTTCTTT.

The chain combines TRBV30 with TRBJ2-7; D is undetermined. The CDR3 is 13 residues long. From germline, CDR1 is GTSNPN and CDR2 SVGIG (reference sequence). Between the trimmed V and J ends, which lost 3 bases and 3 bases, there was a span of 12 bases. In nucleotides, the CDR3 is TGTGCCTGGAGCCCCGAAAGCTTCTACGAGCAGTACTTC. Amino acids: CAWSPESFYEQYF.

This chain links TRBV7-9 with TRBJ1-3, with TRBD1 identical over 8 bases. The CDR3 is 14 amino acids. Germline CDR1 is SEHNR and CDR2 is FQNEAQ (reference sequence). V trimming: 7 bases; J trimming: 4 bases; junction bases outside the gene matches: 6. CDR3 residues: CASMGTGFGNTIYF. As DNA, the CDR3 is TGTGCCAGCATGGGGACAGGCTTCGGAAACACCATATATTTT.

The J gene is TRBJ2-3, the V gene TRBV19, with D unclear. The CDR3 totals 12 residues. Between the trimmed V and J ends, which lost 5 bases and 1 base, there was a span of 4 bases. The germline V gene has CDR1 LNHDA and CDR2 SQIVND (reference sequence). The CDR3 spells CASSPRTDTQYF. In DNA, the CDR3 is TGTGCCAGTAGTCCTCGCACAGATACGCAGTATTTT.

The rearrangement links TRBV23-1 to TRBJ1-6; D might be TRBD1 (5 bases). Being an ORF, TRBV23-1 has a function that is uncertain. The length of the CDR3 is 15 residues. V was cut by 5 bases and J by 5 bases, with 13 bases left in between. CDR3 sequence (DNA): TGCGCCAGCAGTGTATCAGGGCGCCATAATTCACCCCTCCACTTT. The encoded protein is CASSVSGRHNSPLHF.

V and J are TRBV19 and TRBJ2-5, with D possibly matching TRBD1 (5 bases). CDR1 and CDR2 from the germline V gene are LNHDA and SQIVND (reference sequence). V shed 4 bases and J shed 5 bases, with 8 bases lying between them. CDR3 length: 12 residues. CDR3 loop: CASSRQRETQYF. CDR3 in DNA: TGTGCCAGTAGTAGACAGAGGGAGACCCAGTACTTC.

This chain connects TRBV24-1 to TRBJ2-7, with 8 bases matching TRBD2. V dropped 2 bases and J dropped 5; count of bases not matched to a gene: 7. The CDR3 has 15 residues. The germline V gene has CDR1 KGHDR and CDR2 SFDVKD. CDR3 DNA sequence: TGTGCCACCAGTGATTCGCGCGGGAGGACAAACGAGCAGTACTTC. Translating it yields CATSDSRGRTNEQYF.

The chain is built from TRBV30 and TRBJ2-3, with D possibly matching TRBD1 (6 bases). Germline V gene lookup returns CDR1 GTSNPN and CDR2 SVGIG (reference sequence). The CDR3 length is 12 residues. V was cut by 4 bases and J by 5 bases, with 10 bases left in between. CDR3 nucleotides: TGTGCCTGGAACCCGGACAGAGATACGCAGTATTTT. Its translation is CAWNPDRDTQYF.

This clone was counted only a few times. V is TRBV6-6 and J is TRBJ2-5, with 9 bases matching TRBD1. Looked up from germline, CDR1 is MNHNY and CDR2 is SVGAGI (reference sequence). Losses at the gene ends were 6 bases for V and 1 base for J; bases not matched to a gene: 0. The CDR3 is 13 amino acids. The CDR3 reads CASRTGGQETQYF. The CDR3 coding sequence is TGTGCCAGCAGGACAGGGGGCCAAGAGACCCAGTACTTC.

The V and J genes are TRBV28 and TRBJ1-6; 7 nucleotides match TRBD1. Germline values: CDR1 MDHEN, CDR2 SYDVKM. The CDR3 totals 14 residues. V dropped 8 bases and J dropped 5; count of bases not matched to a gene: 6. CDR3 DNA: TGTGCCAGCCGAAAGACAGGGCATAATTCACCCCTCCACTTT. This encodes CASRKTGHNSPLHF.

The rearrangement uses TRBV6-6 and TRBJ1-1, with 11 bases lining up with TRBD1. After removal of 5 bases from V and 6 bases from J, the junction contained 2 bases not matched to a gene. CDR1 is MNHNY, CDR2 SVGAGI, per germline (reference sequence). The CDR3 is made up of 13 amino acids. CDR3 sequence (DNA): TGTGCCAGCAGTAGGGGACAGGGGGCTGAAGCTTTCTTT. Protein sequence: CASSRGQGAEAFF.

The chain is built from TRBV6-5 and TRBJ2-2, with D possibly being TRBD2 (5 bases). Trimming shortened V by 3 bases and J by 0 bases, and 11 bases separated the two germline ends. Germline V CDR1 and CDR2: MNHEY, SVGAGI. CDR3 length: 16 amino acids. The CDR3 DNA follows: TGTGCCAGCAGTTATATTAGCGCTACGAACACCGGGGAGCTGTTTTTT. Protein sequence: CASSYISATNTGELFF.

The V gene is TRBV3-1 (or the pseudogene TRBV3-2), the J gene TRBJ1-6; the D is unclear. With 8 bases removed from V and 1 base from J, the gap between germline ends came to 15 bases. The CDR3 contains 16 residues. Looked up from germline, CDR1 is LGHDT and CDR2 is YNNKEL (reference sequence). This chain's CDR3 is CASPSQVSSYNSPLHF. DNA of the CDR3: TGTGCCAGCCCCTCCCAGGTCTCGTCCTATAATTCACCCCTCCACTTT.

The chain is built from TRBV28 and TRBJ2-7; D is undetermined. The CDR3 loop spans 12 amino acids. Trimming took 4 bases from V and 7 from J, leaving 11 bases between them. Germline V lookup: CDR1 MDHEN, CDR2 SYDVKM. The DNA of the CDR3 is TGTGCCAGCAGTTCCCCGAGTCTTGAGCAGTACTTC. Encoded protein: CASSSPSLEQYF.

The chain uses TRBV28 and TRBJ1-3; D ambiguous. The CDR3 covers 14 residues. The ends were cut back, 3 bases at V and 0 bases at J, with 6 bases in the middle. The germline V gene has CDR1 MDHEN and CDR2 SYDVKM. The CDR3 region has the DNA TGTGCCAGCAGTTTTACAAGCTCTGGAAACACCATATATTTT. Amino acid sequence: CASSFTSSGNTIYF.

J is TRBJ2-7 and V is TRBV28, with 9 positions matching TRBD1. The V gene's germline CDR1 is MDHEN and CDR2 SYDVKM. V gave up 7 bases and J gave up 9 bases; unmatched junction bases: 7. The CDR3 is made up of 12 amino acids. DNA of the CDR3: TGTGCCAGCACTGATAACAGGGGGCCGCAGTACTTC. This encodes CASTDNRGPQYF.

This clone came up once. The chain is built from TRBV25-1 and TRBJ2-2; the match to TRBD1 covers 11 bases. This CDR3 has 12 amino acids. After removal of 8 bases from V and 15 bases from J, the junction contained 8 bases not matched to a gene. Germline V gene lookup returns CDR1 MGHDK and CDR2 SYGVNS. CDR3 sequence: CASQPGQGVVFF. CDR3 bases: TGTGCCAGCCAACCGGGACAGGGGGTAGTGTTTTTT. Supplemented by reference TRBV25-1 and TRBJ2-2, the full variable domain reads EADIYQTPRYLVIGTGKKITLECSQTMGHDKMYWYQQDPGMELHLIHYSYGVNSTEKGDLSSESTVSRIRTEHFPLTLESARPSHTSQYLCASQPGQGVVFFGEGSRLTVL.

This chain uses TRBV4-2 with TRBJ1-3; no clear D. Germline V gives CDR1 LGHNA, CDR2 YNFKEQ. The CDR3 runs to 18 residues. Trimming left V 0 bases short and J 1 base short, with 16 bases between. The CDR3 here is CASSQEVGGAISGNTIYF. CDR3 DNA: TGTGCCAGCAGCCAAGAGGTCGGAGGAGCAATATCTGGAAACACCATATATTTT.

This chain uses TRBV9 with TRBJ2-7; perhaps TRBD1 as D (6 bases). The CDR3 consists of 14 residues. Germline CDR1 and CDR2: SGDLS and YYNGEE. The V and J ends lost 3 bases and 3 bases respectively, with 13 bases between them. Here the CDR3 DNA reads TGTGCCAGCAGCGCAGGGGATACCTTCTACGAGCAGTACTTC. This encodes CASSAGDTFYEQYF.

The chain links TRBV5-1 to TRBJ2-5; perhaps TRBD1 as D (5 bases). Deletions cut 2 bases from V and 5 bases from J, with 10 bases between. Germline V lookup: CDR1 SGHRS, CDR2 YFSETQ. The CDR3 runs to 13 residues. CDR3 bases: TGCGCCAGCAGCTTAGGGGTCGGGGAGACCCAGTACTTC. Its protein product is CASSLGVGETQYF.

The chain joins TRBV7-2 to TRBJ1-6; a possible D gene is TRBD1 (5 bases). This CDR3 has 15 amino acids. Between the trimmed V and J ends, which lost 1 base and 8 bases, there was a span of 12 bases. Looked up from germline, CDR1 is SGHTA and CDR2 is FQGNSA. The DNA for the CDR3 is TGTGCCAGCAGCTTAGGCGCAGGGTTGGATTCACCCCTCCACTTT. It encodes CASSLGAGLDSPLHF. The whole variable domain, filled in from reference TRBV7-2 and TRBJ1-6, reads GAGVSQSPSNKVTEKGKDVELRCDPISGHTALYWYRQSLGQGLEFLIYFQGNSAPDKSGLPSDRFSAERTGGSVSTLTIQRTQQEDSAVYLCASSLGAGLDSPLHFGNGTRLTVT.

As to this clone: In the same sample, other DNA sequences code for this CDR3. The V call is TRBV2, the J call TRBJ1-5; 8 nucleotides line up with TRBD1. The CDR3 covers 14 residues. Per the germline V gene, CDR1 is SNHLY and CDR2 is FYNNEI. V trimming: 3 bases; J trimming: 4 bases; junction bases outside the gene matches: 2. The CDR3 region is CASSERQGNQPQHF. CDR3 sequence (DNA): TGTGCCAGCAGTGAGCGACAGGGGAATCAGCCCCAGCATTTT.

J is TRBJ2-7 and V is TRBV11-3; no clear D. V lost 1 base to trimming and J lost 1 base, with 5 bases between them. Per the germline V gene, CDR1 is SGHNT and CDR2 is YENEEA. CDR3 length: 13 residues. The CDR3 is CASSLGESYEQYF. CDR3 DNA: TGTGCCAGCAGCTTAGGCGAGTCCTACGAGCAGTACTTC. The complete variable domain, with remaining parts taken from reference TRBV11-3 and TRBJ2-7, reads EAGVVQSPRYKIIEKKQPVAFWCNPISGHNTLYWYLQNLGQGPELLIRYENEEAVDDSQLPKDRFSAERLKGVDSTLKIQPAELGDSAVYLCASSLGESYEQYFGPGTRLTVT.

Many counts were recorded for this clone. This specimen includes other DNA sequences encoding the same CDR3. The chain employs TRBV9 and TRBJ1-5; D is unresolved. The CDR3 is 13 residues long. The germline gives CDR1 SGDLS, CDR2 YYNGEE. V lost 0 bases and J 5 bases, leaving 6 bases between the germline ends. The CDR3 sequence is CASSVAEYQPQHF. The CDR3, as DNA: TGTGCCAGCAGCGTAGCTGAGTATCAGCCCCAGCATTTT.

The J gene is TRBJ1-1, the V gene TRBV10-1, with D uncertain. Germline V CDR1 and CDR2: WNHNN, SYGVQD (reference sequence). This CDR3 is 14 amino acids long. With 3 bases removed from V and 4 bases from J, the gap between germline ends came to 12 bases. CDR3 nucleotides: TGCGCCAGCAGTGAATCAGGCCGGGGCACTGAAGCTTTCTTT. It is translated as CASSESGRGTEAFF.

To note about this clone: It may be a read error: a sequence one base away is much more abundant. The V and J genes are TRBV7-3 and TRBJ1-1; D uncertain. Looked up from germline, CDR1 is SGHTA and CDR2 is FQGTGA. Trimming took 4 bases from V and 4 from J, leaving 7 bases between them. The length of the CDR3 is 12 residues. CDR3: CASSSGGTEAFF. CDR3 DNA: TGTGCCAGCAGCTCAGGTGGCACTGAAGCTTTCTTT.